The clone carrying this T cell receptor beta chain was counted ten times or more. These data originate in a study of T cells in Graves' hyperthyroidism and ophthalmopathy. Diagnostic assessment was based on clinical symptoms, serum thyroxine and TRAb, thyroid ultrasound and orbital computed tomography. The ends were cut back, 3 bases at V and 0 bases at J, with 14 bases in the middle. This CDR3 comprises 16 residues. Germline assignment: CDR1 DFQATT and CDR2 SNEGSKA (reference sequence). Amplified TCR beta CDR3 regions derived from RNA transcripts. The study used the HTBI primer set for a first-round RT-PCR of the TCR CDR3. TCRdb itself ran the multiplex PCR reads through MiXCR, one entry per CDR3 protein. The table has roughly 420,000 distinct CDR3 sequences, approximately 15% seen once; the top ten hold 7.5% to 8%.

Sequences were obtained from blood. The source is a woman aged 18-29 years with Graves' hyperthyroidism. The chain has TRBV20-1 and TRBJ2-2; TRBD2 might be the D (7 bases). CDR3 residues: CSASKGGGSNTGELFF. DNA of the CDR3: TGCAGTGCTAGTAAAGGGGGGGGATCGAACACCGGGGAGCTGTTTTTT.